This T cell receptor beta chain originates from a study of graft-versus-host responses after intestinal transplantation. CDR1 and CDR2 from the germline V gene are SGHRS and YFSETQ. There are 13 residues in the CDR3. Trimming left V 4 bases short and J 6 bases short, with 11 bases between. Here immunoSEQ multiplex PCR was the method, and the copy in TCRdb shows in-frame clones only, minus some. Among approximately 79,000 clones listed, about four fifths were seen once. Note on this clone: Its antigen is unknown.

Sequencing used unstimulated CD4+ T cells sorted from spleen or lymph node cells, obtained before intestinal transplant. The genes are TRBV5-1 and TRBJ1-5; D not resolved. The TCR originated in a human donor who received an intestinal transplant. The CDR3 is CASSPGGGQPQHF. The CDR3 nucleotides read TGCGCCAGCAGCCCAGGAGGCGGTCAGCCCCAGCATTTT.